This T cell receptor (beta chain) was identified during a study of monozygotic twins with inflammatory bowel disease. Germline CDR1 is MNHEY and CDR2 is SVGEGT. The CDR3 contains 14 residues. TCRdb processed the 5' RACE reads again and assigns one entry to each CDR3 protein, with no DNA. The specimen's table records some 440,000 distinct CDR3 sequences. Material for sequencing was blood. V is TRBV6-2 or TRBV6-3 and J is TRBJ2-2; TCRdb selects TRBD1, and the lack of DNA leaves this call unchecked. This TCR was sampled from a human donor with ulcerative colitis or Crohn's disease, or a healthy co-twin of an affected twin (not recorded which). This CDR3 is CASSSPGRRGELFF.